This T cell receptor beta chain was captured by sequencing in a study of blood T cell repertoires in COVID-19. CDR3 length equals 14 residues. J was trimmed by 6 bases and V by 4 bases; bases with no gene match: 7. CDR1 is SGDLS and CDR2 is YYNGEE in the germline V gene. Assay: immunoSEQ multiplex PCR; the TCRdb copy retains only in-frame clones and omits some. The table shows 45,000 to 50,000 clones, with more than 80% occurring only once. Specimen: peripheral blood. This rearrangement joins TRBV9 to TRBJ1-2, with 9 bases identical to TRBD1. This sequence was found in a man older than 75 in a cohort sampled during active COVID-19. The CDR3, as DNA: TGTGCCAGCAGCCCCCGACAGGGGGAACATGGCTACACCTTC. This encodes CASSPRQGEHGYTF.